A single sample is the source of the 9 T cell receptor beta chains below, sequenced in a study of OX40 agonist ivuxolimab in advanced cancers. TCRdb's table, derived via immunoSEQ multiplex PCR, lists solely in-frame clones and lacks some. The table records 60,000 to 85,000 clones, over 70% of them present only once. Specimen: CD4+ or CD8+ T cells sorted from blood, collected in a trial of the OX40 agonist ivuxolimab. Receptors were obtained from an adult with an advanced solid tumor such as melanoma, head and neck, liver or kidney cancer.

The chain employs TRBV28 and TRBJ2-1, with 8 bases fitting TRBD2. The CDR3 has 16 amino acids. J was trimmed by 6 bases and V by 1 base; bases with no gene match: 8. CDR1 is MDHEN, CDR2 SYDVKM, per germline. The CDR3, as DNA: TGTGCCAGCAGTTTATCGTGGGGACTAGGGGTCAATGAGCAGTTCTTC. It encodes CASSLSWGLGVNEQFF.

This clone appeared a few times. This rearrangement joins TRBV11-2 to TRBJ2-1; 8 bases are shared with TRBD2. The CDR3 spans 15 residues. With 0 bases clipped from V and 9 bases from J, the junction kept 7 bases outside the gene matches. In germline, CDR1 is SGHAT, CDR2 FQNNGV. CDR3 bases: TGTGCCAGCAGCTTAGATCCGGGGGGGCACTTTGAGCAGTTCTTC. This codes for CASSLDPGGHFEQFF.

V usage is TRBV7-8 and J usage is TRBJ2-1; 8 bases match TRBD1. V shed 1 base and J 8 bases; nucleotides not matched to a gene: 7. Looked up from germline, CDR1 is SGHVS and CDR2 is FQNEAQ. The CDR3 sequence is 15 residues long. The CDR3 nucleotides read TGTGCCAGCAGCTTAGGGTCGGCAGGGGGCGATGAGCAGTTCTTC. This codes for CASSLGSAGGDEQFF.

The V and J genes are TRBV6-1 and TRBJ2-7; D perhaps matches TRBD1 (6 bases). The germline V gene has CDR1 MNHNS and CDR2 SASEGT. Trimming shortened V by 6 bases and J by 3 bases, and 15 bases separated the two germline ends. The CDR3 is 14 amino acids. The DNA of the CDR3 is TGTGCCAGCAGCCAAACAGGGCTCAACTACGAGCAGTACTTC. Translating gives CASSQTGLNYEQYF.

The chain employs TRBV7-9 and TRBJ2-4; D is perhaps TRBD1 (6 bases). CDR1 is SEHNR, CDR2 FQNEAQ, per germline (reference sequence). The CDR3 loop spans 14 amino acids. V lost 3 bases and J lost 8, with 14 bases in between. The CDR3 reads CASSFQGPQDIQYF. The DNA for the CDR3 is TGTGCCAGCAGCTTCCAGGGGCCGCAGGACATTCAGTACTTC.

Only one count was recorded for this clone. The CDR3 loop is CSVRGVITEAFF. The DNA of the CDR3 is TGCAGCGTTCGCGGGGTGATCACTGAAGCTTTCTTT. The rearrangement links TRBV29-1 to TRBJ1-1, with unresolved D. V was trimmed by 5 bases and J by 4 bases, leaving 11 bases between them. Germline V CDR1 and CDR2: SQVTM, ANQGSEA. The CDR3 is made up of 12 amino acids.

This clone is judged medium-sized (0.01 to 0.1%). The rearrangement joins TRBV2 to TRBJ1-4, with TRBD1 matching 10 bases. Germline trimming cut 7 bases from V and 0 bases from J; bases unmatched to any gene: 8. The CDR3 consists of 17 residues. Germline CDR1 reads SNHLY; CDR2 reads FYNNEI. The CDR3 DNA sequence: TGTGCCAGCACCGGGCGGGACAGGGGAACAACTAATGAAAAACTGTTTTTT. Translated, it gives CASTGRDRGTTNEKLFF.

The chain is built from TRBV19 and TRBJ1-5; D gene ambiguous. V lost 3 bases and J 6 bases, leaving 15 bases between the germline ends. The CDR3 consists of 15 residues. The V gene's germline CDR1 is LNHDA and CDR2 SQIVND (reference sequence). CDR3 loop: CASSMGKSLGQPQHF. In DNA form, the CDR3 reads TGTGCCAGTAGTATGGGAAAATCCCTGGGTCAGCCCCAGCATTTT.

The chain links TRBV6-6 to TRBJ2-1; 10 bases are a match to TRBD1. The CDR3 runs 15 residues. CDR1 and CDR2 (germline): MNHNY, SVGAGI (reference sequence). V lost 6 bases, J lost 4 bases, and 6 bases stayed unmatched. CDR3 region: CASRQGQGPYNEQFF. The CDR3 DNA reads as TGTGCCAGCAGGCAGGGACAGGGGCCTTACAATGAGCAGTTCTTC.